This entry lists 28 T cell receptor beta chains sequenced from one sample in a study of metastatic and nonmetastatic thyroid tumors. TCRdb re-processed the PCR reads through MiXCR. The table records 10,000 to 15,000 clones, approximately 26% of them present only once. There were no patients who had received any treatment before thyroid surgery. Sample: tumor tissue. These TCRs come from a female donor with papillary thyroid cancer or a benign thyroid nodule (not recorded which). Some clones in this sample may be carry-over from other donors' samples.

The V and J genes are TRBV6-1 and TRBJ2-1; D is uncertain. Germline V gene data show CDR1 as MNHNS and CDR2 as SASEGT. Trimming removed 5 bases at V and 10 bases at J, with 15 bases between. The length of the CDR3 is 13 residues. The CDR3 sequence: CASSWSGLGEQFF. DNA of the CDR3: TGTGCCAGCAGTTGGTCTGGTCTAGGGGAGCAGTTCTTC.

This sequence joins TRBV10-3 and TRBJ1-3; tentative D call: TRBD1 (6 bases). CDR1 and CDR2 (germline): ENHRY, SYGVKD. The V end lost 7 bases, the J end lost 1 base, and 11 bases lay between the germline ends. This CDR3 has 14 residues. The chain's CDR3 is CAIKLGASGNTIYF. The CDR3, as DNA: TGTGCCATCAAATTGGGGGCGTCTGGAAACACCATATATTTT.

This clone was counted a few times. It may be a read error: a sequence one base away is much more abundant. CDR3 protein: CASRVTSDTDTQYF. The CDR3 nucleotides read TGTGCCTCCAGGGTGACCTCAGACACAGATACGCAGTATTTC. The gene calls are TRBV6-1 and TRBJ2-3; TRBD1 might be the D (5 bases). Germline loops: CDR1 MNHNS, CDR2 SASEGT. The CDR3 covers 14 residues.

A note on this clone: A much larger clone differs by one base, so this may be a read error. V gene TRBV5-1 combines with J gene TRBJ2-3; tentatively, D is TRBD2 (6 bases). Germline V gives CDR1 SGHRS, CDR2 YFSETQ. V gave up 0 bases and J gave up 2 bases, with 10 bases separating them. The CDR3 sequence is 15 residues long. The CDR3 sequence: CASSLEAGLTDTQYF. The CDR3 DNA is TGCGCCAGCAGCTTGGAGGCGGGACTCACAGATACGCAGTATTTT.

This clone came up a few times. Relative to the germline gene, one junction end is altered; a read error may explain this. This chain uses TRBV19 with TRBJ2-2; TRBD2 matches at 10 bases. Per the germline V gene, CDR1 is LNHDA and CDR2 is SQIVND (reference sequence). The CDR3 is made up of 16 amino acids. This CDR3 reads CASIPLAGLNTAELFF. CDR3 in DNA: TGTGCCAGTATCCCACTAGCGGGACTTAACACCGCGGAGCTGTTTTTT.

This clone was seen ten or more times. The V and J genes are TRBV2 and TRBJ2-1, with 9 bases lining up with TRBD2. The CDR3 extends over 16 amino acids. Germline-derived CDR1 and CDR2 are SNHLY and FYNNEI. V was pared by 4 bases and J by 12 bases, with 16 bases of the junction left unmatched. CDR3 protein: CASSGWSAGGDFGQFF. In DNA, the CDR3 is TGTGCCAGCAGTGGCTGGTCGGCGGGAGGGGATTTCGGGCAGTTCTTC.

This clone occurred many times. The chain uses TRBV5-1 and TRBJ2-5; TRBD2 is a possible D gene (5 bases). The CDR3 runs to 13 residues. Germline CDR1 reads SGHRS; CDR2 reads YFSETQ. Deletions cut 4 bases from V and 4 bases from J, with 11 bases between. CDR3 coding DNA: TGCGCCAGCAGCCCCCATGAGGGAGAGACCCAGTACTTC. Encoded protein: CASSPHEGETQYF.

This clone is labeled large. The rearrangement joins TRBV28 to TRBJ1-2; no definite D call. Trimming removed 7 bases from V and 5 bases from J, with 11 bases in between. Germline values: CDR1 MDHEN, CDR2 SYDVKM. The CDR3 is made up of 12 amino acids. The chain's CDR3 is CASKVGVYGYTF. CDR3 DNA: TGTGCCAGCAAGGTTGGCGTGTATGGCTACACCTTC.

A remark on this clone: It may be a read error: a sequence one base away is much more abundant. This rearrangement joins TRBV2 to TRBJ2-3; weak D call: TRBD2 (6 bases). The germline gives CDR1 SNHLY, CDR2 FYNNEI. The CDR3 runs 17 residues. The CDR3 loop is CASRLAQLIRATYTQYF. Here the CDR3 DNA reads TGTGCCAGCAGACTAGCTCAACTGATACGAGCCACATATACGCAGTATTTT.

This clone is medium-sized. CDR3 loop: CAWSIRTEAFF. For the CDR3, the DNA is TGTGCCTGGAGTATAAGGACTGAAGCTTTCTTT. The J gene is TRBJ1-1, the V gene TRBV30; no reliable D call. Germline lookup yields CDR1 GTSNPN and CDR2 SVGIG (reference sequence). V was pared by 2 bases and J by 5 bases, with 6 bases between. The CDR3 totals 11 residues.

This clone has more than one count but fewer than ten. V usage is TRBV6-4 and J usage is TRBJ1-6; a weak D match, TRBD1 (6 bases). V was cut by 4 bases and J by 7 bases, with 11 bases left in between. CDR1 is MRHNA and CDR2 is SNTAGT in the germline V gene. CDR3 length equals 14 residues. CDR3 in DNA: TGTGCCAGCAGTGTTACAGGGTCGAATTCACCCCTCCACTTT. This encodes CASSVTGSNSPLHF.

By sample share, this clone is medium-sized (0.01 to 0.1%). This chain connects TRBV28 to TRBJ1-2; D call uncertain. CDR1 and CDR2 from the germline V gene are MDHEN and SYDVKM. CDR3 size: 12 residues. The V end was cut by 3 bases, the J end by 2 bases, with 4 bases between. Here the CDR3 DNA reads TGTGCCAGCAGTTTGGGGAACTATGGCTACACCTTC. Its translation: CASSLGNYGYTF.

The chain recombines TRBV7-3 with TRBJ2-2; no firm D call. The germline CDR1 and CDR2 sequences are SGHTA and FQGTGA. The V gene lost 3 bases and the J gene lost 6 bases, with 8 bases spanning the gap. This CDR3 spans 13 amino acids. In DNA form, the CDR3 reads TGTGCCAGCAGCTTGGGTCCCGCCGGGGAGCTGTTTTTT. Translation gives CASSLGPAGELFF.

In this sample, this clone turned up a few times. The J gene is TRBJ2-3, the V gene TRBV19, with D possibly matching TRBD2 (6 bases). The CDR3 length is 14 residues. The V and J ends lost 11 bases and 4 bases respectively, with 19 bases between them. From germline, CDR1 is LNHDA and CDR2 SQIVND (reference sequence). CDR3 region: CAGTSGLSPDTQYF. In DNA, the CDR3 is TGTGCCGGTACCTCTGGACTATCTCCAGATACGCAGTATTTT.

This clone has only a few counts. The CDR3 protein is CARDTQEGRTDTQYF. DNA of the CDR3: TGTGCCAGAGATACACAAGAGGGTCGCACAGATACGCAGTATTTT. The rearrangement links TRBV19 to TRBJ2-3; a weak D match, TRBD2 (5 bases). The germline V gene has CDR1 LNHDA and CDR2 SQIVND (reference sequence). This CDR3 has 15 amino acids. Trimming removed 9 bases from V and 1 base from J, with 17 bases in between.

The chain has TRBV5-1 and TRBJ2-7; 8 bases align to TRBD1. J was trimmed by 4 bases and V by 1 base; bases with no gene match: 1. This CDR3 has 13 amino acids. Germline lookup yields CDR1 SGHRS and CDR2 YFSETQ. The CDR3 DNA reads as TGCGCCAGCAGCTTGCGACAGGGGTACGAGCAGTACTTC. This codes for CASSLRQGYEQYF.

This chain links TRBV20-1 with TRBJ1-1; 8 positions match TRBD1. The V gene's germline CDR1 is DFQATT and CDR2 SNEGSKA (reference sequence). The J segment lost 4 bases and the V segment lost 4 bases, leaving 8 bases of the junction unmatched. The CDR3 runs 14 residues. CDR3 loop: CSATGQGVGTEAFF. DNA for the CDR3: TGCAGTGCTACCGGACAGGGAGTGGGCACTGAAGCTTTCTTT.

V gene TRBV12-3 or TRBV12-4 combines with J gene TRBJ1-4; D is ambiguous. The CDR3 consists of 13 residues. Trimming took off 3 bases at V and 6 bases at J, with 8 bases between the two ends. Here the CDR3 reads CASSFVGYEKLFF. The DNA of the CDR3 is TGTGCCAGCAGTTTTGTGGGGTATGAAAAACTGTTTTTT.

This clone was seen repeatedly, ten times or more. The chain has TRBV20-1 and TRBJ2-1; the match to TRBD2 covers 8 bases. This CDR3 is 17 amino acids long. Trimming took 3 bases from V and 8 from J; bases not matched to a gene: 18. The V gene's germline CDR1 is DFQATT and CDR2 SNEGSKA (reference sequence). The CDR3 reads CSASNAPPGLVYHEQFF. CDR3 nucleotide sequence: TGCAGTGCTAGTAACGCCCCTCCGGGACTAGTTTACCATGAGCAGTTCTTC.

This clone is categorized as medium-sized. The rearrangement uses TRBV19 and TRBJ1-1; D not certain. V was trimmed by 5 bases and J by 5 bases, leaving 12 bases between them. The germline gives CDR1 LNHDA, CDR2 SQIVND (reference sequence). This CDR3 comprises 13 residues. CDR3 bases: TGTGCCAGTAGTCCCCTACTAAGGACTGAAGCTTTCTTT. Encoded protein: CASSPLLRTEAFF.

This clone was recorded a few times. Germline and junction disagree at one end, which may indicate a read error. The CDR3 reads CSSSRQGRWYGYAF. CDR3 nucleotides: TGTTCCAGCAGCCGACAGGGTCGGTGGTATGGCTACGCCTTC. The V and J genes are TRBV27 and TRBJ1-2; 7 positions match TRBD1. Germline CDR1 MNHEY, CDR2 SMNVEV (reference sequence). The length of the CDR3 is 14 residues.

The J gene is TRBJ1-1, the V gene TRBV11-2; tentative D call: TRBD1 (5 bases). The CDR3 is 18 amino acids. V was cut by 5 bases and J by 4 bases, with 26 bases left in between. Germline V gene lookup returns CDR1 SGHAT and CDR2 FQNNGV. In DNA, the CDR3 is TGTGCCAGCAGCACTCGGGGCACCTCATCCCTTCGGGGCACTGAAGCTTTCTTT. This encodes CASSTRGTSSLRGTEAFF.

This clone rates as medium-sized (0.01 to 0.1%). The chain employs TRBV12-3 or TRBV12-4 and TRBJ2-5; D remains unclear. The CDR3 is 12 residues long. The V gene lost 6 bases and the J gene lost 0 bases, with 5 bases spanning the gap. This CDR3 reads CASSTYQETQYF. The CDR3 nucleotides read TGTGCCAGCAGCACGTACCAAGAGACCCAGTACTTC.

The V call is TRBV20-1, the J call TRBJ1-1; D is perhaps TRBD1 (6 bases). This CDR3 has 14 amino acids. Germline lookup yields CDR1 DFQATT and CDR2 SNEGSKA (reference sequence). V shed 6 bases and J shed 0 bases, with 14 bases lying between them. Here the CDR3 reads CSALGQGLNTEAFF. The CDR3 coding sequence is TGCAGTGCGTTGGGTCAGGGGCTGAACACTGAAGCTTTCTTT.

The chain links TRBV30 to TRBJ1-2; the D is unclear. This CDR3 has 13 residues. Trimming took 4 bases from V and 5 from J, leaving 14 bases between them. The V gene's germline CDR1 is GTSNPN and CDR2 SVGIG (reference sequence). In DNA, the CDR3 is TGTGCCTGGACCGGGTACGACCCTTATGGCTACACCTTC. It codes for CAWTGYDPYGYTF.

This chain connects TRBV30 to TRBJ1-2, with D possibly TRBD1 on 6 matching bases. This CDR3 has 15 residues. Trimming cost V 3 bases and J 4 bases, with 18 bases left between them. Germline V gives CDR1 GTSNPN, CDR2 SVGIG (reference sequence). CDR3 in amino acids: CAWRVRGARGYGYTF. For the CDR3, the DNA is TGTGCCTGGAGGGTCCGGGGGGCGCGCGGCTATGGCTACACCTTC.

The V call is TRBV6-1, the J call TRBJ1-2; a possible D gene is TRBD1 (6 bases). Germline V gene lookup returns CDR1 MNHNS and CDR2 SASEGT. Trimming removed 6 bases at V and 8 bases at J, with 19 bases between. The CDR3 is 14 amino acids. CDR3 residues: CASRDNRELSGYTF. Written as DNA, the CDR3 is TGTGCCAGCAGGGATAACAGGGAGCTAAGCGGCTACACCTTC.

To note about this clone: Germline is not matched at one junction end, which may reflect a read error. V usage is TRBV29-1 and J usage is TRBJ1-1; D unresolved. This CDR3 comprises 11 residues. Germline V gives CDR1 SQVTM, CDR2 ANQGSEA. The CDR3 region is CSGKAYTEASF. In DNA form, the CDR3 reads TGCAGCGGCAAGGCCTACACTGAAGCTTCCTTT.